This section outlines one TCR beta chain sequence together with its context. The data are from a study of shared clonotypes between healthy human individuals. TCRdb keeps only in-frame clones here, not all; method: immunoSEQ multiplex PCR. The sample consists of about a million clones, approximately 76% of them appearing once. V was trimmed by 0 bases and J by 8 bases, leaving 11 bases between them. Germline V CDR1 and CDR2: SGHVS, FNYEAQ. There are 14 residues in the CDR3. Specimen: memory CD4+ T cells sorted from blood. Regarding subset: CD45RA-negative fraction. The TCR comes from a man between 18 and 29 years old in good health. V and J are TRBV7-6 and TRBJ2-1; possible D gene TRBD1, 5 bases. The CDR3 region has the DNA TGTGCCAGCAGCTTAGCGCGCCAGGGCTATGAGCAGTTCTTC. Translating it yields CASSLARQGYEQFF.